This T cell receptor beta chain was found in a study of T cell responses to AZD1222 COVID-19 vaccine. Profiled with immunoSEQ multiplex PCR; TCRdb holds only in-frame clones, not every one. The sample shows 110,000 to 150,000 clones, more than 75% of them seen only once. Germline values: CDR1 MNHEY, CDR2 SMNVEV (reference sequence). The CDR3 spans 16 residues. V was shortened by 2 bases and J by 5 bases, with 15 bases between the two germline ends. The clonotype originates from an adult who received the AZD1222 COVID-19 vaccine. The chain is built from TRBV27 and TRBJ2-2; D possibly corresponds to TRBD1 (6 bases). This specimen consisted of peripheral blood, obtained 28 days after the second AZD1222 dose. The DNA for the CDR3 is TGTGCCAGCAGTTTAATAGGGACATCCGAAACCGGGGAGCTGTTTTTT. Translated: CASSLIGTSETGELFF.